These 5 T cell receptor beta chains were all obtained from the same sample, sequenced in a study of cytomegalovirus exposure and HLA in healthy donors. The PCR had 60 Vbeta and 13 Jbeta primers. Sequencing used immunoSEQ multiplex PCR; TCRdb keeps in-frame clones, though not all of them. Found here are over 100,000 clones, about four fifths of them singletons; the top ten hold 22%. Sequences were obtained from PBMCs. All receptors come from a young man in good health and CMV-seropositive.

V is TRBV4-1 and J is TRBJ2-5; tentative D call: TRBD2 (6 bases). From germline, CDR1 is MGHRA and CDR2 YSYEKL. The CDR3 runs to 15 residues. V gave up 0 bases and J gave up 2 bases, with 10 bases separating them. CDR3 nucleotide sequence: TGCGCCAGCAGCCAAGATATTGGGAGGCAAGAGACCCAGTACTTC. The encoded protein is CASSQDIGRQETQYF.

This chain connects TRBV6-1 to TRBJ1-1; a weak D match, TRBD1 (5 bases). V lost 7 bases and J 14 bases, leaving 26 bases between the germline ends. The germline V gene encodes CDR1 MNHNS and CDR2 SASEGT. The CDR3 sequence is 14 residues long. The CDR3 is CASTPEAGGRLEFF. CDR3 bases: TGTGCCAGCACCCCCGAAGCTGGGGGGAGGTTAGAATTCTTT.

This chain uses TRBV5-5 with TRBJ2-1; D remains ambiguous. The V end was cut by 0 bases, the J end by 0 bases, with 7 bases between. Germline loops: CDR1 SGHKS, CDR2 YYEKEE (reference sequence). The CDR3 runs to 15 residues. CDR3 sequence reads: CASSLARSSYNEQFF. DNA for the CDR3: TGTGCCAGCAGCTTGGCTAGGAGCTCCTACAATGAGCAGTTCTTC.

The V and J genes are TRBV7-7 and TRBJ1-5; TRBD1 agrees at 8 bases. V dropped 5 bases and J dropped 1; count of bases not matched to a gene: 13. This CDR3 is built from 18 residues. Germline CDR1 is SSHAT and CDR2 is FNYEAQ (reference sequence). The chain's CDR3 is CASSLWPGGATSNQPQHF. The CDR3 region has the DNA TGTGCCAGCAGCCTCTGGCCAGGGGGCGCGACCAGCAATCAGCCCCAGCATTTT. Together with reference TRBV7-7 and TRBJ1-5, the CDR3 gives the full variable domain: GAGVSQSPRYKVTKRGQDVTLRCDPISSHATLYWYQQALGQGPEFLTYFNYEAQPDKSGLPSDRFSAERPEGSISTLTIQRTEQRDSAMYRCASSLWPGGATSNQPQHFGDGTRLSIL.

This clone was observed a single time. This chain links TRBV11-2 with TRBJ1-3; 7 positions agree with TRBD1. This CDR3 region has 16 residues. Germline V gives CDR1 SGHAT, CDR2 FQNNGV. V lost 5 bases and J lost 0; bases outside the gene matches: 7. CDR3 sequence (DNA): TGTGCCAGCAGCGTGACAGGGCGCGCCTCTGGAAACACCATATATTTT. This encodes CASSVTGRASGNTIYF.